A single sample is the source of the 21 T cell receptor beta chains below, sequenced in a study of blood T cell repertoires in COVID-19. Profiling relied on immunoSEQ multiplex PCR, and the TCRdb table lists in-frame clones only, not all of them. The data contain 250,000 to 350,000 clones, around 88% of them singletons. The material sequenced was peripheral blood. Every receptor here comes from a man younger than 45 with acute or convalescent COVID-19.

The V and J genes are TRBV6-5 and TRBJ1-1; no firm D call. Germline loops: CDR1 MNHEY, CDR2 SVGAGI. The germline V and J ends were trimmed by 6 bases and 5 bases, with 10 bases remaining between them. This CDR3 contains 12 residues. The CDR3: CASSPGGTEAFF. The CDR3, as DNA: TGTGCCAGCAGCCCGGGTGGGACTGAAGCTTTCTTT.

This clone was detected only a few times. The rearrangement uses TRBV5-1 and TRBJ2-7; the match to TRBD1 covers 10 bases. This CDR3 comprises 14 residues. Unmatched junction bases numbered 5, after V lost 3 bases and J lost 5 bases. CDR1 is SGHRS, CDR2 YFSETQ, per germline. The CDR3 here is CASSYGTGDHEQYF. Written as DNA, the CDR3 is TGCGCCAGCAGCTACGGGACAGGGGACCACGAGCAGTACTTC.

The chain is built from TRBV25-1 and TRBJ2-7, with 7 bases aligning to TRBD1. The J segment lost 0 bases and the V segment lost 4 bases, leaving 3 bases of the junction unmatched. Per germline, CDR1 MGHDK and CDR2 SYGVNS. This CDR3 comprises 14 residues. Written as DNA, the CDR3 is TGTGCCAGCAGTGGATGGGACAGCTCCTACGAGCAGTACTTC. Its protein is CASSGWDSSYEQYF.

This chain links TRBV5-1 with TRBJ1-1; D is unresolved. Germline V CDR1 and CDR2: SGHRS, YFSETQ. Deletions cut 0 bases from V and 5 bases from J, with 8 bases between. This CDR3 is built from 13 residues. Here the CDR3 reads CASSLAWRTEAFF. The CDR3 DNA reads as TGCGCCAGCAGCTTGGCCTGGAGGACTGAAGCTTTCTTT.

V and J are TRBV5-1 and TRBJ2-2; 7 bases fit TRBD1. CDR3 length: 16 amino acids. J was trimmed by 4 bases and V by 2 bases; bases with no gene match: 8. Germline V lookup: CDR1 SGHRS, CDR2 YFSETQ. The CDR3: CASSFLPGQSTGELFF. The CDR3 DNA is TGCGCCAGCAGCTTCCTGCCGGGACAGAGCACCGGGGAGCTGTTTTTT. Complete variable domain (other parts from reference TRBV5-1 and TRBJ2-2): KAGVTQTPRYLIKTRGQQVTLSCSPISGHRSVSWYQQTPGQGLQFLFEYFSETQRNKGNFPGRFSGRQFSNSRSEMNVSTLELGDSALYLCASSFLPGQSTGELFFGEGSRLTVL.

The rearrangement joins TRBV19 to TRBJ1-1; 8 bases fit TRBD1. This CDR3 is 16 amino acids long. With V trimmed by 5 bases and J by 1 base, 9 bases remained unmatched. Germline V CDR1 and CDR2: LNHDA, SQIVND (reference sequence). The CDR3 here is CASSSGTGRGNTEAFF. The CDR3 nucleotides read TGTGCCAGTAGTTCAGGGACAGGCCGGGGGAACACTGAAGCTTTCTTT.

J is TRBJ2-7 and V is TRBV28; TRBD2 aligns across 8 bases. The CDR3 covers 14 residues. Germline CDR1 and CDR2: MDHEN and SYDVKM. The ends lost 3 bases at V and 9 bases at J; junction bases unmatched: 10. CDR3 bases: TGTGCCAGCAGTTTGGGACTAGTTGGTTCAGGGCAGTACTTC. Translated, it gives CASSLGLVGSGQYF.

The gene calls are TRBV21-1 and TRBJ1-2; TRBD1 is the table's D call, not checked against the DNA. TRBV21-1 corresponds to a pseudogene. CDR3 size: 12 residues. The CDR3 loop reads CASNSQGQGYTF. The CDR3 nucleotides read TGTGCCAGCAACTCACAGGGTCAGGGCTACACCTTC.

CDR3 bases: TGTGCCAGTAGTATTCTGCAGTCGGGGCCCCAGCATTTT. It encodes CASSILQSGPQHF. This rearrangement joins TRBV19 to TRBJ1-5; no firm D call. Trimming stripped 3 bases from V and 9 bases from J, with 12 bases between. Germline V gives CDR1 LNHDA, CDR2 SQIVND (reference sequence). This CDR3 contains 13 residues. Supplemented by reference TRBV19 and TRBJ1-5, the full variable domain reads DGGITQSPKYLFRKEGQNVTLSCEQNLNHDAMYWYRQDPGQGLRLIYYSQIVNDFQKGDIAEGYSVSREKKESFPLTVTSAQKNPTAFYLCASSILQSGPQHFGDGTRLSIL.

The chain uses TRBV5-1 and TRBJ1-2; TRBD1 matches at 10 bases. The germline gives CDR1 SGHRS, CDR2 YFSETQ. Trimming removed 0 bases from V and 4 bases from J; junction bases left unmatched: 15. The CDR3 is 19 amino acids. The CDR3 protein is CASSLGDRDRGFFSYGYTF. In nucleotides, the CDR3 is TGCGCCAGCAGCTTGGGTGACCGGGACAGGGGATTTTTTAGCTATGGCTACACCTTC.

This clone was detected once. V and J are TRBV29-1 and TRBJ1-4, with a tentative D call TRBD1 (5 bases). Per the germline V gene, CDR1 is SQVTM and CDR2 is ANQGSEA. The length of the CDR3 is 13 residues. V lost 4 bases and J 3 bases, leaving 9 bases between the germline ends. The CDR3 region is CSVARAANEKLFF. CDR3 nucleotides: TGCAGCGTTGCCAGGGCAGCTAATGAAAAACTGTTTTTT.

The V call is TRBV4-1, the J call TRBJ1-4; tentatively, D is TRBD1 (5 bases). The CDR3 contains 17 residues. Looked up from germline, CDR1 is MGHRA and CDR2 is YSYEKL. Trimming pared 0 bases from V and 2 bases from J, leaving 13 bases between. CDR3 region: CASSQDVAGATNEKLFF. CDR3 in DNA: TGCGCCAGCAGCCAAGATGTGGCTGGGGCTACTAATGAAAAACTGTTTTTT.

This sequence joins TRBV5-4 and TRBJ2-2, with D hard to call. The CDR3 spans 14 residues. Germline values: CDR1 SGHNT, CDR2 YYREEE (reference sequence). Trimming took off 4 bases at V and 8 bases at J, with 15 bases between the two ends. CDR3 region: CASSLGGLRGELFF. The CDR3, as DNA: TGTGCCAGCAGCCTTGGTGGTCTCCGGGGGGAGCTGTTTTTT. Complete variable domain (other parts from reference TRBV5-4 and TRBJ2-2): ETGVTQSPTHLIKTRGQQVTLRCSSQSGHNTVSWYQQALGQGPQFIFQYYREEENGRGNFPPRFSGLQFPNYSSELNVNALELDDSALYLCASSLGGLRGELFFGEGSRLTVL.

The chain has TRBV3-1 (or the pseudogene TRBV3-2) and TRBJ1-4; D possibly corresponds to TRBD1 (5 bases). This CDR3 has 14 amino acids. The ends were cut back, 5 bases at V and 5 bases at J, with 12 bases in the middle. The germline V gene has CDR1 LGHDT and CDR2 YNNKEL (reference sequence). The CDR3 loop reads CASSWGSGNEKLFF. CDR3 nucleotides: TGTGCCAGCAGCTGGGGATCAGGGAATGAAAAACTGTTTTTT.

This clone was recorded once. The DNA of the CDR3 is TGTGCCACCAGCGCGGAAGGAGGGTATGGTGATTCCGGGGAGCTGTTTTTT. As protein: CATSAEGGYGDSGELFF. This chain uses TRBV15 with TRBJ2-2; D might be TRBD2 (6 bases). Germline lookup yields CDR1 LNHNV and CDR2 YYDKDF (reference sequence). This CDR3 is built from 17 residues. Trimming shortened V by 5 bases and J by 6 bases, and 22 bases separated the two germline ends.

This rearrangement joins TRBV7-2 to TRBJ1-4; TRBD1 aligns across 8 bases. From germline, CDR1 is SGHTA and CDR2 FQGNSA. With V trimmed by 5 bases and J by 7 bases, 9 bases remained unmatched. The CDR3 is made up of 15 amino acids. The chain's CDR3 is CASSTAGTGSEKLFF. The CDR3 nucleotides read TGTGCCAGCAGCACCGCCGGGACAGGTAGTGAAAAACTGTTTTTT.

The chain combines TRBV3-1 (or the pseudogene TRBV3-2) with TRBJ2-7; 7 nucleotides align to TRBD1. V was clipped by 1 base and J by 3 bases; unmatched bases: 3. Germline V lookup: CDR1 LGHDT, CDR2 YNNKEL (reference sequence). CDR3 length: 14 residues. The CDR3 sequence is CASSQARDSYEQYF. CDR3 sequence (DNA): TGTGCCAGCAGCCAAGCCCGGGACAGCTACGAGCAGTACTTC.

The chain couples TRBV2 to TRBJ2-5; 11 nucleotides agree with TRBD2. This CDR3 has 15 amino acids. Per germline, CDR1 SNHLY and CDR2 FYNNEI. After removal of 4 bases from V and 2 bases from J, the junction contained 3 bases not matched to a gene. DNA for the CDR3: TGTGCCAGCAGTGTTTTAGCGGGGGGGCAAGAGACCCAGTACTTC. As protein: CASSVLAGGQETQYF.

This clone was observed once. This chain joins TRBV28 and TRBJ1-2, with D maybe TRBD1 (5 bases). V lost 2 bases and J lost 3, with 10 bases in between. The CDR3 spans 14 residues. CDR1 and CDR2 (germline): MDHEN, SYDVKM. CDR3: CASSLLRGDYGYTF. The DNA of the CDR3 is TGTGCCAGCAGTTTACTTAGGGGCGACTATGGCTACACCTTC.

J is TRBJ2-2 and V is TRBV28; 12 positions match TRBD2. V gave up 7 bases and J gave up 4 bases; unmatched junction bases: 4. This CDR3 contains 15 residues. CDR1 and CDR2 (germline): MDHEN, SYDVKM. This CDR3 reads CASNPLAGGTGELFF. The CDR3 DNA reads TGTGCCAGCAACCCACTAGCGGGGGGCACCGGGGAGCTGTTTTTT.

The chain is built from TRBV14 and TRBJ2-7; 7 bases align to TRBD2. The length of the CDR3 is 15 residues. With V trimmed by 2 bases and J by 3 bases, 7 bases remained unmatched. CDR1 and CDR2 (germline): SGHDN, FVKESK. The CDR3 is CASSQRSGDYYEQYF. CDR3 bases: TGTGCCAGCAGCCAACGAAGCGGGGACTACTACGAGCAGTACTTC.